What follows are 7 T cell receptor beta chains derived from one specimen sequenced in a study of T cell responses to AZD1222 COVID-19 vaccine. Data came from immunoSEQ multiplex PCR; TCRdb stores just in-frame clones and leaves some out. This sample has about 150,000 clones, with nearly 95% found just once. The sample in question was peripheral blood, obtained on day 0 of AZD1222 vaccination. The receptors stem from an adult in good health.

The genes are TRBV5-1 and TRBJ1-1, with D uncertain. The germline CDR1 and CDR2 sequences are SGHRS and YFSETQ. The CDR3 is 11 amino acids. V shed 0 bases and J shed 7 bases, with 4 bases lying between them. Here the CDR3 reads CASSLEGEAFF. CDR3 DNA: TGCGCCAGCAGCTTGGAGGGTGAAGCTTTCTTT.

The genes are TRBV3-1 (or the pseudogene TRBV3-2) and TRBJ2-5, with a possible D match to TRBD2 (6 bases). Per germline, CDR1 LGHDT and CDR2 YNNKEL (reference sequence). The V end was cut by 4 bases, the J end by 2 bases, with 14 bases between. The CDR3 spans 15 residues. The CDR3 DNA is TGTGCCAGCAGCCCGCTCCGGGACTCACAAGAGACCCAGTACTTC. Amino acids: CASSPLRDSQETQYF.

Concerning this clone itself: Different DNA sequences within this sample yield the same CDR3. The chain links TRBV27 to TRBJ1-2; TRBD1 aligns across 7 bases. The germline V gene encodes CDR1 MNHEY and CDR2 SMNVEV (reference sequence). This CDR3 is built from 14 residues. The junction had 5 bases not matched to a gene; V was cut back by 3 bases and J by 4 bases. The CDR3 sequence is CASSLRGQSYGYTF. CDR3 DNA sequence: TGTGCCAGCAGTTTGAGGGGGCAGAGCTATGGCTACACCTTC.

J is TRBJ2-4 and V is TRBV6-5; TRBD1 is a possible D gene (5 bases). The CDR3 is 16 amino acids. Germline V gene lookup returns CDR1 MNHEY and CDR2 SVGAGI. The V end lost 4 bases, the J end lost 0 bases, and 13 bases lay between the germline ends. The CDR3 coding sequence is TGTGCCAGCAGTTGGGGCAGGTTCCTAGCCAAAAACATTCAGTACTTC. Its translation: CASSWGRFLAKNIQYF.

In this sample, this clone turned up a few times. The chain employs TRBV6-2 or TRBV6-3 and TRBJ2-5; D is uncertain. Germline V CDR1 and CDR2: MNHEY, SVGEGT. The CDR3 covers 16 residues. V was shortened by 0 bases and J by 3 bases, with 14 bases between the two germline ends. CDR3 nucleotide sequence: TGTGCCAGCAGTTACTCTCACGGGCCCTCCGAAGAGACCCAGTACTTC. Encoded protein: CASSYSHGPSEETQYF.

The chain joins TRBV27 to TRBJ1-1; no definite D call. Trimming removed 7 bases from V and 3 bases from J, with 15 bases in between. The CDR3 is made up of 14 amino acids. Germline values: CDR1 MNHEY, CDR2 SMNVEV (reference sequence). CDR3 protein: CASTSMTGYTEAFF. The CDR3 nucleotides read TGTGCCAGCACCTCTATGACGGGTTACACTGAAGCTTTCTTT.

The rearrangement joins TRBV2 to TRBJ1-2, with unresolved D. The CDR3 length is 15 residues. The germline V gene has CDR1 SNHLY and CDR2 FYNNEI. Deletions cut 5 bases from V and 3 bases from J, with 16 bases between. The CDR3 region is CASSTYGSSHYGYTF. In DNA form, the CDR3 reads TGTGCCAGCAGTACCTACGGGTCCAGTCACTATGGCTACACCTTC.